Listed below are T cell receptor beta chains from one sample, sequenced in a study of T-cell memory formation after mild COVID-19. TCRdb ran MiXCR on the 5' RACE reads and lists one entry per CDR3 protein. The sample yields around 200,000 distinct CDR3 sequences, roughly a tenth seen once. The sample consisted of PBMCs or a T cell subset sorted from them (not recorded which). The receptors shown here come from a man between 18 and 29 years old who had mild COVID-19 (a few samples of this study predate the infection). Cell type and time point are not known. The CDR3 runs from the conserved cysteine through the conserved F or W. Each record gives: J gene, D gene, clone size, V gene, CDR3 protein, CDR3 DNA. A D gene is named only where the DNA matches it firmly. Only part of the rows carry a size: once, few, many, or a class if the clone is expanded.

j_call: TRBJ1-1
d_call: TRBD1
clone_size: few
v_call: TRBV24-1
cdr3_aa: CATSDTDREAFF
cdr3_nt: TGTGCCACCAGTGACACGGACAGGGAAGCTTTCTTT

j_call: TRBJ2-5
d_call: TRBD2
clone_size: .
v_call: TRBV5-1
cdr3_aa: CASSHLAAQETQYF
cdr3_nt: TGCGCCAGCAGCCACCTAGCGGCGCAAGAGACCCAGTACTTC

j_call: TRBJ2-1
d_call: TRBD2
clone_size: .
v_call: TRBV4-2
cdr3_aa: CASSRDRGPGLAGIEQFF
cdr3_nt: TGTGCCAGCAGCCGCGATCGGGGACCGGGACTAGCGGGGATTGAGCAGTTCTTC

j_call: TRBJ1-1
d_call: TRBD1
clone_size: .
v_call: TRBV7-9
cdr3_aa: CASRGPGQLNTEAFF
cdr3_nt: TGTGCCAGCAGAGGCCCGGGACAGTTGAACACTGAAGCTTTCTTT

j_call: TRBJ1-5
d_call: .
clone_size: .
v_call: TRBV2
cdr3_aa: CASRRGQPQHF
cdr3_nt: TGTGCCAGCCGACGAGGTCAGCCCCAGCATTTT

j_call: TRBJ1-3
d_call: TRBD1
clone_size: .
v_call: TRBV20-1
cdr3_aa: CSVPGQGRLGNTIYF
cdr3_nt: TGCAGTGTCCCAGGACAGGGGCGATTGGGAAACACCATATATTTT

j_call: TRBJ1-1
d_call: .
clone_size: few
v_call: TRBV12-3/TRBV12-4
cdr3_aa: CASSFIGVNTEAFF
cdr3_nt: TGTGCCAGCAGTTTCATAGGAGTGAACACTGAAGCTTTCTTT

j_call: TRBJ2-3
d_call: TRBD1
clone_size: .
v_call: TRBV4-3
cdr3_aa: CASSQGNRGRGTDTQYF
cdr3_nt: TGCGCCAGCAGCCAAGGAAACAGGGGGCGAGGCACAGATACGCAGTATTTT

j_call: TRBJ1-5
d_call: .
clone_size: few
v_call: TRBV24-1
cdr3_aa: CATLQGGGNQPQHF
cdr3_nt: TGTGCCACCCTACAGGGAGGTGGCAATCAGCCCCAGCATTTT

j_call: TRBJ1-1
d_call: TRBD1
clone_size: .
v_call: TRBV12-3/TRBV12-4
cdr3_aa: CASKVQGAIVTEAFF
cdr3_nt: TGTGCCAGCAAAGTCCAGGGGGCTATAGTCACTGAAGCTTTCTTT

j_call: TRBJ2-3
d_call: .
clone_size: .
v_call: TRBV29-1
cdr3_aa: CSVPAGDFTDTQYF
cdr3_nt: TGCAGCGTGCCGGCGGGCGACTTCACAGATACGCAGTATTTT

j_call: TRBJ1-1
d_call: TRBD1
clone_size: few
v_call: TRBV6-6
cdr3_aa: CASSPQTGANTEAFF
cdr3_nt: TGTGCCAGCAGTCCCCAGACAGGGGCGAACACTGAAGCTTTCTTT

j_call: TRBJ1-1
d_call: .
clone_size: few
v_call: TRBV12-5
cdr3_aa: CASEKVNQGFEAFF
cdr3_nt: TGTGCTAGTGAAAAAGTAAATCAGGGGTTTGAAGCTTTCTTT

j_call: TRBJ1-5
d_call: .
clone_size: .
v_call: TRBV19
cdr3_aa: CASTMWGNGQPQHF
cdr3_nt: TGTGCCAGTACTATGTGGGGGAACGGGCAGCCCCAGCATTTT

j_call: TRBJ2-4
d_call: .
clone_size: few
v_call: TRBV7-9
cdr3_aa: CASSLAGGLEYF
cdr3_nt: TGTGCCAGCAGCTTAGCGGGGGGCCTAGAGTACTTC

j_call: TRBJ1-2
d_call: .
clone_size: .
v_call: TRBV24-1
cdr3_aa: CATSDLVPGGHRNYGYTF
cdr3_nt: TGTGCCACCAGTGATTTGGTCCCCGGGGGACATAGAAACTATGGCTACACCTTC

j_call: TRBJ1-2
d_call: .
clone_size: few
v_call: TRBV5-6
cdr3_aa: CASTKNLGVYGYTF
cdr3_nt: TGTGCCAGCACCAAAAACCTAGGGGTGTATGGCTACACCTTC